This T cell receptor (beta chain) emerged from a study of T cell clones after liver transplantation. Study-wide context: Liver transplant recipients had immunosuppression withdrawal attempted within 2 years. Study-wide points: In most of the 8 subjects, circulating graft-donor-reactive CD4 TCRbeta sequences fell significantly after transplant.

CDR1 GTSNPN and CDR2 SVGIG come from the germline V gene (reference sequence). The CDR3 consists of 13 residues. Trimming at V came to 3 bases and at J to 6 bases, leaving 4 bases not matched to a gene. Method: immunoSEQ multiplex PCR; TCRdb's copy keeps in-frame clones and lacks some. The sample lists roughly 55,000 clones; approximately 84% were seen once. Points on this clone: Antigen: not known.

The rearrangement uses TRBV30 and TRBJ2-2; 7 nucleotides match TRBD2. This material consisted of CD4+ T cells from blood, taken before liver transplant. This sequence originates from a human donor who received a liver transplant. CDR3 loop: CAWRWEGSGELFF. In DNA form, the CDR3 reads TGTGCCTGGAGGTGGGAGGGCTCCGGGGAGCTGTTTTTT. The whole variable domain, remainder taken from reference TRBV30 and TRBJ2-2, is SQTIHQWPATLVQPVGSPLSLECTVEGTSNPNLYWYRQAAGRGLQLLFYSVGIGQISSEVPQNLSASRPQDRQFILSSKKLLLSDSGFYLCAWRWEGSGELFFGEGSRLTVL.